The sequence of this TCR beta chain was determined in a study of post-analysis software for immune sequencing data (dated by TCRdb to 2014 to 2015). Looking at the study overall: Relapsing-remitting, secondary progressive and progressive-relapsing multiple sclerosis were recorded as disease courses, and subtype annotation was lacking for some patients. The multiple sclerosis patient repertoires were compared with roughly twelve previously published healthy control repertoires from donors aged roughly 6 to 27 years. A subset of samples was prepared in parallel using single-end sample barcoding, then pooled and co-amplified after Illumina adapter ligation. Here is what the overall study found, with its caveats: Normalized Chao1 diversity was significantly lower in multiple sclerosis patients than controls, suggesting substantial peripheral T-cell clonal expansion. Significantly higher frequencies in patients than in controls were found for a few TRBV segments, including TRBV5-6, TRBV5-1 and TRBV20-1. The control group was slightly older than the multiple sclerosis patient group. Direct clustering with F measure showed strong co-clustering of samples prepared in the same batch, prompting a batch-effect correction.

To demonstrate the VDJtools post-analysis software, TCR beta repertoires were profiled from the peripheral blood of about 13 young patients with multiple sclerosis. The patients with multiple sclerosis were children and adolescents between about 6 and 15 years of age. The method was PCR. The sample was run on an Illumina HiSeq 2500. Unique molecular identifiers were incorporated into TCR beta cDNA libraries to reduce PCR and sequencing biases. Roughly 0.5 million cDNA molecules were obtained per 1 to 10 million input T cells, so each molecule approximated one T cell. Patient libraries were prepared and sequenced with the same protocol used for the earlier healthy control dataset. Within a given batch, samples were prepared together, multiplexed and sequenced on the same HiSeq lane. The original pipeline was this. Raw barcoded reads were processed with MIGEC, discarding single-read molecular identifier groups before consensus assembly and CDR3 extraction. VDJtools was used for post-analysis of the clonotype tables, and diversity was normalized by down-sampling every dataset to the size of the smallest sample. To correct batch-related cross-sample contamination, repertoire overlap clustering matched CDR3 amino acid sequences but not nucleotide sequences. TCRdb reran the public reads through fastp at Q25 and MiXCR, keeping productive beta chains. Each CDR3 protein gets just one entry, which takes the most common genes and DNA from the rows behind it. The V and J calls follow TCRdb's processing rather than the paper's. The sample has 350,000 to 450,000 distinct CDR3 sequences on record, about 39% of them singletons. Of the sample, 7.5% to 8.5% is held by the ten largest clones.

Trimming leaves V shorter by 0 bases and J shorter by 3 bases, with the junction holding 7 bases beyond the gene matches. CDR1 SGHRS and CDR2 YFSETQ were looked up in the germline V gene. The CDR3 sequence holds 16 residues, the cysteine and phenylalanine included. Of the read, only the CDR3 DNA is kept; its 48 bases are in frame from base 1. Note on this clonotype: Its antigen remains undetermined. No qualities accompany the bases; no much larger clone lies one base away.

Sequencing was performed on blood. This TCR derives from a girl aged 2 to 10 with multiple sclerosis. Recombination joined TRBV5-1 with TRBJ2-3, with 7 central nucleotides matching TRBD1. The CDR3 amino acid sequence is: CASSLARGQQTDTQYF. The nucleotides are TGCGCCAGCAGCTTGGCCCGGGGACAGCAAACAGATACGCAGTATTTT.